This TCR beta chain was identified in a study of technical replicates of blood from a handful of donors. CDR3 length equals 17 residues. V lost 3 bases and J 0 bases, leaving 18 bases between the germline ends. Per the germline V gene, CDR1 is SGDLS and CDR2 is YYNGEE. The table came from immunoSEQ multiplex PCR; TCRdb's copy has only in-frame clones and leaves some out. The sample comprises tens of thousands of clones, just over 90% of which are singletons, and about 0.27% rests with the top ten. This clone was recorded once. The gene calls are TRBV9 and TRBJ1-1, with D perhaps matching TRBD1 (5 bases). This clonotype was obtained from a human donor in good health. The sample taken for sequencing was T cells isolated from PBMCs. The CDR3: CASSAPHSGGMNTEAFF. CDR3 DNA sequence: TGTGCCAGCAGCGCCCCCCATTCGGGGGGGATGAACACTGAAGCTTTCTTT.